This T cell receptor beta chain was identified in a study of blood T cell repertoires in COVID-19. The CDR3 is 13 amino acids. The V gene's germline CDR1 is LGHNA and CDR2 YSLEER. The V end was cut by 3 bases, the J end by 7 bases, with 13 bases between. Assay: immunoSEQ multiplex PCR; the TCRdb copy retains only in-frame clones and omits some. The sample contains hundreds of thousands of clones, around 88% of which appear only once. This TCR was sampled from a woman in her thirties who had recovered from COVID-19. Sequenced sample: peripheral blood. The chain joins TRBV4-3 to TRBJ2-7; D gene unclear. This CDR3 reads CASSQRLSQEQYF. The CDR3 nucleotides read TGCGCCAGCAGCCAGAGACTGTCCCAGGAGCAGTACTTC.